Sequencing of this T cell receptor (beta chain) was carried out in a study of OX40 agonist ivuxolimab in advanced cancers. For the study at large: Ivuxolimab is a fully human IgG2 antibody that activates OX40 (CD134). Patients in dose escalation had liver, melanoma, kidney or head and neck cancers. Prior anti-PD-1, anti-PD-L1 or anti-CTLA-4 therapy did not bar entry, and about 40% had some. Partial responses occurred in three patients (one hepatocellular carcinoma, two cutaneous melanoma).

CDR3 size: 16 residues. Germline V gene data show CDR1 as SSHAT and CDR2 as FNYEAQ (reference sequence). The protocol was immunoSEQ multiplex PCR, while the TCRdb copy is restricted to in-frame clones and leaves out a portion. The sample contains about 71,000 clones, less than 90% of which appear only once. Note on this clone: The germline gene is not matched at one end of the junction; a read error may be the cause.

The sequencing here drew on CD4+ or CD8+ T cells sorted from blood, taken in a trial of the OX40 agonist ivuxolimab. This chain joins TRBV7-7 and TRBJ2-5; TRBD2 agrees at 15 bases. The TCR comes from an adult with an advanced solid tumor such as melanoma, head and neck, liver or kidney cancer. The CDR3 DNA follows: TGTGCTAGCAGCCCACCGGGACTAGCGGGGGGAGAGACCCAGTACTTC. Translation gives CASSPPGLAGGETQYF. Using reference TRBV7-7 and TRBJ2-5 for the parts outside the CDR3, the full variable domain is GAGVSQSPRYKVTKRGQDVTLRCDPISSHATLYWYQQALGQGPEFLTYFNYEAQPDKSGLPSDRFSAERPEGSISTLTIQRTEQRDSAMYRCASSPPGLAGGETQYFGPGTRLLVL.